The next 2 T cell receptor beta chains were all read from a single sample in a study of T-cell reconstitution after alpha-beta-depleted transplantation in children. Unique molecular identifiers were incorporated during preparation of the TCRbeta library. TCRdb analysed the PCR reads with MiXCR anew, one entry per CDR3 protein. Here the sample spans over 150,000 distinct CDR3 sequences, less than 15% being singletons. The specimen comprised PBMCs from the stem cell graft donor, sampled from the stem cell graft. The origin of the receptors is a human donor who donated a stem cell graft to a child with acute lymphoblastic leukemia.

The chain carries TRBV6-2 or TRBV6-3 and TRBJ1-5; D is uncertain. Germline loops: CDR1 MNHEY, CDR2 SVGEGT. This CDR3 comprises 15 residues. V was shortened by 3 bases and J by 0 bases, with 9 bases between the two germline ends. CDR3 sequence (DNA): TGTGCCAGCAGTTATGGGCGAAATAGCAATCAGCCCCAGCATTTT. It yields the protein CASSYGRNSNQPQHF.

The chain links TRBV6-1 to TRBJ2-7; maybe TRBD2 (6 bases). CDR3 length: 15 residues. The germline V gene has CDR1 MNHNS and CDR2 SASEGT. Deletions cut 6 bases from V and 7 bases from J, with 22 bases between. CDR3 bases: TGTGCCAGCAGACGGACCGGGAGTGCCCCCTGGGAGCAGTACTTC. Its protein product is CASRRTGSAPWEQYF.